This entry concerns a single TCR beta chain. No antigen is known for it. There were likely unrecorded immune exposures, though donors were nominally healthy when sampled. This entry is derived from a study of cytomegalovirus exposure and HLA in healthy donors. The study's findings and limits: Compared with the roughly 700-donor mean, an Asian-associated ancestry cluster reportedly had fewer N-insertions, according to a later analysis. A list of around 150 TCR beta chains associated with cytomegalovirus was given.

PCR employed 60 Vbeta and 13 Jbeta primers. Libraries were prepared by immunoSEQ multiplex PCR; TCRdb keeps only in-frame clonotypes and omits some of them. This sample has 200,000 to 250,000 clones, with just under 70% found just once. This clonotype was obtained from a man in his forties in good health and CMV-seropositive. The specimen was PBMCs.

CDR3 loop: CASSQNFLGQASSGYTF. The CDR3 DNA reads TGCGCCAGCAGCCAAAATTTTTTGGGACAGGCGAGTTCCGGCTACACCTTC. V is TRBV4-3 and J is TRBJ1-2, with 8 bases lining up with TRBD1. J was trimmed by 8 bases and V by 2 bases; bases with no gene match: 16. This CDR3 contains 17 residues. CDR1 and CDR2 from the germline V gene are LGHNA and YSLEER.